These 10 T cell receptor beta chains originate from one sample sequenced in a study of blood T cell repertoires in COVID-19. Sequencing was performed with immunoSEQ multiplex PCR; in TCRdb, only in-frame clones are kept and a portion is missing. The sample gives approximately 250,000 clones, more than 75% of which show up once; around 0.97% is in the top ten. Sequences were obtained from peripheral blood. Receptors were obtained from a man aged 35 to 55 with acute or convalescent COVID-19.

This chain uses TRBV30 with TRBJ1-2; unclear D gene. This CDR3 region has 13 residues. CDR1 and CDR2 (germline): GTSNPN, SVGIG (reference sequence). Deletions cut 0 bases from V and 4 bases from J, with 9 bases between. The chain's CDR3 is CAWSVGDSYGYTF. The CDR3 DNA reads TGTGCCTGGAGTGTTGGCGACTCCTATGGCTACACCTTC.

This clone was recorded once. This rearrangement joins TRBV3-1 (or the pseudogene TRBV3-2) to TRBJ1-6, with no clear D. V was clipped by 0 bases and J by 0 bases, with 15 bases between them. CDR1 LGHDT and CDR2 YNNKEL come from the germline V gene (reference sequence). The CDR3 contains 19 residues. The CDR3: CASSQEGGERGSYNSPLHF. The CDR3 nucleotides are TGTGCCAGCAGCCAAGAGGGCGGGGAGCGGGGCTCCTATAATTCACCCCTCCACTTT.

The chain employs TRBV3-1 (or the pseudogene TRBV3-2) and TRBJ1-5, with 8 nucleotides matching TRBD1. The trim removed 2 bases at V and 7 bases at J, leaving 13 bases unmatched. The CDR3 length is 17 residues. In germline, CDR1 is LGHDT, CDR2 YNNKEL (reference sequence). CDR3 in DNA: TGTGCCAGCAGCCAAACTAGCGGGACAGGCACGGGGCAGCCCCAGCATTTT. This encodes CASSQTSGTGTGQPQHF.

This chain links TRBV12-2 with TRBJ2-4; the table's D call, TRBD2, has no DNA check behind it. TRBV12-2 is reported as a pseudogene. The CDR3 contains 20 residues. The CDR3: CASRSGTSGGIPLWENIQYF. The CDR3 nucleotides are TGTGCAAGTCGCTCCGGGACTAGCGGGGGTATACCCCTTTGGGAAAACATTCAGTACTTC.

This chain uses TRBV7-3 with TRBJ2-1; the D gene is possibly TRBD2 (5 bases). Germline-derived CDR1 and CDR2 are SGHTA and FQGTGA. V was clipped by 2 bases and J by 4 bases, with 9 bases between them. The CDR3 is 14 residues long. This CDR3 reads CASSLRGLYNEQFF. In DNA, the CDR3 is TGTGCCAGCAGCTTACGAGGACTGTACAATGAGCAGTTCTTC. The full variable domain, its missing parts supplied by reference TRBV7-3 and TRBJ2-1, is GAGVSQTPSNKVTEKGKYVELRCDPISGHTALYWYRQSLGQGPEFLIYFQGTGAADDSGLPNDRFFAVRPEGSVSTLKIQRTERGDSAVYLCASSLRGLYNEQFFGPGTRLTVL.

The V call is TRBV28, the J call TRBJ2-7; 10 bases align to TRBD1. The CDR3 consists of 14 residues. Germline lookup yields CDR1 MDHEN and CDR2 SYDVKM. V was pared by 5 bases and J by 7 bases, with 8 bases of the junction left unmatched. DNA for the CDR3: TGTGCCAGCAGTGTTCGACAGGGGGCTGAAGAGCAGTACTTC. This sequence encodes CASSVRQGAEEQYF.

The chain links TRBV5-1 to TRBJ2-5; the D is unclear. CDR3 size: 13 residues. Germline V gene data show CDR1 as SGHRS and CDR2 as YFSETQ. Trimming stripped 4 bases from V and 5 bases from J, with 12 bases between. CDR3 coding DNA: TGCGCCAGCAGCCCGGTTGAGATGGAGACCCAGTACTTC. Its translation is CASSPVEMETQYF.

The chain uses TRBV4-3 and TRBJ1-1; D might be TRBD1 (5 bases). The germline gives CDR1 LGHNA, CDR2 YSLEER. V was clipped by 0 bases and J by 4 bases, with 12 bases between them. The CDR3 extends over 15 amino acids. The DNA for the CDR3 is TGCGCCAGCAGCCAAGATTGGGGGGGGAGCACTGAAGCTTTCTTT. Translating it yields CASSQDWGGSTEAFF.

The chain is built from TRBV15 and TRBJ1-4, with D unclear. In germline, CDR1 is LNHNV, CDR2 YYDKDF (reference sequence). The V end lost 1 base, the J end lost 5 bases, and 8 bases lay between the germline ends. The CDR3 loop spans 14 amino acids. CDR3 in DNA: TGTGCCACCAGCAGAGGGCAGGAAAATGAAAAACTGTTTTTT. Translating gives CATSRGQENEKLFF.

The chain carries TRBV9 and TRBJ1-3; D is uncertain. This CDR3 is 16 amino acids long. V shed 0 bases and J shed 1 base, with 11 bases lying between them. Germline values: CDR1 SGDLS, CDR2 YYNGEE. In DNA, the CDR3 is TGTGCCAGCAGCGTAGATGTGACTTGGTCTGGAAACACCATATATTTT. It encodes CASSVDVTWSGNTIYF. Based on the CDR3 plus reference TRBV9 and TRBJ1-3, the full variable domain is DSGVTQTPKHLITATGQRVTLRCSPRSGDLSVYWYQQSLDQGLQFLIQYYNGEERAKGNILERFSAQQFPDLHSELNLSSLELGDSALYFCASSVDVTWSGNTIYFGEGSWLTVV.